This TCR beta chain originates from a study of a mutant IDH1 vaccine in newly diagnosed glioma. V lost 0 bases and J 1 base, leaving 10 bases between the germline ends. Germline lookup yields CDR1 SGHRS and CDR2 YFSETQ. This CDR3 has 15 amino acids. The time point: baseline, week 1 (first vaccination visit). Indicated treatment: pre-vaccination baseline after standard-of-care therapy. This table comes from immunoSEQ multiplex PCR, and its TCRdb copy is limited to in-frame clones, with some not included. The profile shows over 55,000 clones, around four fifths of them singletons. The input for sequencing was peripheral blood mononuclear cells (PBMCs), taken from a glioma patient treated with radiotherapy, temozolomide or both. The receptor was derived from a woman aged 18 to 35 with glioma. Some clones in this sample may be carry-over from other donors' samples. V usage is TRBV5-1 and J usage is TRBJ2-5; D not certain. CDR3 protein: CASSLAGNGQETQYF. The CDR3 region has the DNA TGCGCCAGCAGCTTGGCGGGCAATGGCCAAGAGACCCAGTACTTC. The variable domain in full, completed from reference TRBV5-1 and TRBJ2-5, reads KAGVTQTPRYLIKTRGQQVTLSCSPISGHRSVSWYQQTPGQGLQFLFEYFSETQRNKGNFPGRFSGRQFSNSRSEMNVSTLELGDSALYLCASSLAGNGQETQYFGPGTRLLVL.